These 7 T cell receptor beta chains came from one sample sequenced in a study of blood T cell repertoires in COVID-19. Assay used: immunoSEQ multiplex PCR; TCRdb lists only in-frame clones, some missing. This sample yields about 180,000 clones, of which approximately 88% are seen a single time; 3.5% to 4.5% belongs to the top ten. What was sequenced was peripheral blood. All receptors derive from a woman in her twenties or thirties with acute or convalescent COVID-19.

The table lists this clone with a few counts. The chain combines TRBV28 with TRBJ1-2; D may be TRBD1 (6 bases). V was shortened by 5 bases and J by 5 bases, with 18 bases between the two germline ends. This CDR3 contains 15 residues. Germline CDR1 and CDR2: MDHEN and SYDVKM. This CDR3 reads CASSPATTGLYGYTF. The CDR3 DNA is TGTGCCAGCAGTCCTGCAACCACAGGGCTTTATGGCTACACCTTC.

The chain uses TRBV6-5 and TRBJ2-1; 10 nucleotides agree with TRBD2. Losses at the gene ends were 5 bases for V and 4 bases for J; bases not matched to a gene: 5. CDR1 MNHEY and CDR2 SVGAGI come from the germline V gene. The CDR3 spans 15 residues. CDR3 region: CASSPGTSAYNEQFF. The CDR3 DNA reads TGTGCCAGCAGTCCCGGGACTAGCGCGTACAATGAGCAGTTCTTC.

The CDR3 region has the DNA TGTGCCAGCAGTTTAAAGGGGTACTACGAGCAGTACTTC. Translating it yields CASSLKGYYEQYF. V usage is TRBV28 and J usage is TRBJ2-7, with a weak D call TRBD1 (5 bases). From germline, CDR1 is MDHEN and CDR2 SYDVKM. V was clipped by 2 bases and J by 3 bases, with 8 bases between them. The CDR3 has 13 residues.

The chain links TRBV19 to TRBJ2-5; TRBD1 might be the D (5 bases). V lost 7 bases and J lost 5, with 14 bases in between. Germline V CDR1 and CDR2: LNHDA, SQIVND (reference sequence). This CDR3 spans 13 amino acids. The CDR3 sequence is CASTGRAGETQYF. The CDR3 nucleotides read TGTGCCAGTACTGGCAGGGCTGGGGAGACCCAGTACTTC.

V is TRBV27 and J is TRBJ2-7; no clear D. The CDR3 has 11 residues. The germline gives CDR1 MNHEY, CDR2 SMNVEV (reference sequence). V lost 9 bases and J lost 7, with 13 bases in between. Here the CDR3 DNA reads TGTGCCAGTCACCCCCTATTTGAGCAGTACTTC. Translation gives CASHPLFEQYF.

The chain uses TRBV11-2 and TRBJ2-7; 11 bases align to TRBD2. J gave up 1 base and V 0 bases, and 5 bases lay outside the gene matches. The CDR3 totals 17 residues. Germline V gene sequence: CDR1 SGHAT, CDR2 FQNNGV. The CDR3, as DNA: TGTGCCAGCAGCTTAGAGGCTAGCGGGAGGTCTTCCTACGAGCAGTACTTC. Protein sequence: CASSLEASGRSSYEQYF. The full variable domain, with the rest looked up from reference TRBV11-2 and TRBJ2-7, is EAGVAQSPRYKIIEKRQSVAFWCNPISGHATLYWYQQILGQGPKLLIQFQNNGVVDDSQLPKDRFSAERLKGVDSTLKIQPAKLEDSAVYLCASSLEASGRSSYEQYFGPGTRLTVT.

The chain couples TRBV24-1 to TRBJ2-3; D may be TRBD2 (7 bases). V was trimmed by 9 bases and J by 2 bases, leaving 11 bases between them. The CDR3 consists of 13 residues. CDR1 and CDR2 from the germline V gene are KGHDR and SFDVKD. The CDR3 DNA is TGTGCCACCCGGGCGGGGGCCACAGATACGCAGTATTTT. Translating gives CATRAGATDTQYF.